Reported below is one TCR beta chain. A read error may produce the germline difference seen at one junction end. Alongside a J-beta primer mix, a sample-barcoded 5' primer served in a second PCR lasting about 6 to 11 cycles. TCRdb independently ran MiXCR on the 5' RACE reads; one entry per CDR3 protein. The profile shows about 1,500,000 distinct CDR3 sequences, roughly 27% of them singletons. The V gene's germline CDR1 is SNHLY and CDR2 FYNNEI. The CDR3 loop spans 16 amino acids. The data stem from a study of blood T cells in healthy people across ages. The sample taken for sequencing was blood. The J gene is TRBJ1-2, the V gene TRBV2, with 11 bases identical to TRBD1. This sequence was found in a woman younger than 45 in good health. CDR3 nucleotide sequence: TGTGTCAGCAGCCCCGTGCCGGGACAGGGGGACTATGGCTACACCTTC. Protein product: CVSSPVPGQGDYGYTF.